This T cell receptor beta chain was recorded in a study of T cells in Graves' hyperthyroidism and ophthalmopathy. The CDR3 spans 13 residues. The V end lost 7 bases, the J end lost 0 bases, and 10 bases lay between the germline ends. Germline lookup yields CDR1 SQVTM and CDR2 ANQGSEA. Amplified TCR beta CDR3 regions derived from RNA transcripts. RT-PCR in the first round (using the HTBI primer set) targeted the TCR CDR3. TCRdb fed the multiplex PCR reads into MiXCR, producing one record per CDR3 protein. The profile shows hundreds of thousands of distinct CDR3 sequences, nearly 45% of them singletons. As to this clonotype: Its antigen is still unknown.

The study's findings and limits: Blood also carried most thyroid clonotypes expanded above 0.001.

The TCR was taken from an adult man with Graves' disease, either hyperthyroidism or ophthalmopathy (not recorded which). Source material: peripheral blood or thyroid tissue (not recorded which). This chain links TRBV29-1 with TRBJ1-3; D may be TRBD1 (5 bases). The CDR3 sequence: CSGRGGSGNTIYF. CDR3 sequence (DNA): TGCAGCGGCCGGGGCGGCTCTGGAAACACCATATATTTT.